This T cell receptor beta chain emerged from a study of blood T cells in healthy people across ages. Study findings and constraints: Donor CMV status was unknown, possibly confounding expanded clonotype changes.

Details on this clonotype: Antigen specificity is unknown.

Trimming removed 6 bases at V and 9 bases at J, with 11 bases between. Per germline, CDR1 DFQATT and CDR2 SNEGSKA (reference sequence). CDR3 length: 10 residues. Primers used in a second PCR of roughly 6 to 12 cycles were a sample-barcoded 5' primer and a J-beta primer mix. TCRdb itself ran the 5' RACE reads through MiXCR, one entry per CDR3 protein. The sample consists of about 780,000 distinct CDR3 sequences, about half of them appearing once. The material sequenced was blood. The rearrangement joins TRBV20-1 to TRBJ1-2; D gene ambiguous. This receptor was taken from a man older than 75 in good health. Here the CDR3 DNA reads TGCAGTGCCTTGGGCGGGAGCTACACCTTC. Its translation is CSALGGSYTF.